These 22 T cell receptor beta chains were all obtained from the same sample, sequenced in a study of regulatory T cells in long-lasting Graves disease. Time point specified: newly diagnosed GD, antithyroid drugs for less than 3 months. There was RNA extracted from PBMCs, and the TCR library was made from it. The TCR beta library used iRepertoire HTBI primers with Arm-PCR amplification of CDR3. TCRdb independently ran MiXCR on the multiplex PCR reads; one entry per CDR3 protein. This table has roughly 320,000 distinct CDR3 sequences, approximately 15% appearing once. The data were also submitted as part of a second study, on T cells in Graves' hyperthyroidism and ophthalmopathy.

The material sequenced was peripheral blood mononuclear cells (PBMCs), taken at new diagnosis, from a patient treated with antithyroid drugs. These receptors were collected from a man in his forties with Graves disease.

This clonotype was seen many times. The gene calls are TRBV11-1 and TRBJ2-1; TRBD2 matches at 10 bases. This CDR3 spans 14 amino acids. V lost 8 bases and J lost 7; bases outside the gene matches: 8. Germline values: CDR1 SGHAT, CDR2 FQDESV (reference sequence). CDR3 in amino acids: CASGKAGGRNEQFF. The DNA of the CDR3 is TGTGCCAGCGGGAAAGCGGGGGGGAGGAATGAGCAGTTCTTC.

This clonotype was observed at least ten times. J is TRBJ2-3 and V is TRBV19; 9 bases line up with TRBD2. V dropped 3 bases and J dropped 5; count of bases not matched to a gene: 6. CDR3 length: 15 residues. Germline V gene lookup returns CDR1 LNHDA and CDR2 SQIVND (reference sequence). CDR3 protein: CASSIRRGGVDTQYF. The CDR3 DNA is TGTGCCAGTAGTATTCGGCGGGGGGGCGTAGATACGCAGTATTTT.

The chain carries TRBV5-1 and TRBJ2-5; no clear D. V gave up 5 bases and J gave up 7 bases, with 9 bases separating them. This CDR3 contains 11 residues. The germline CDR1 and CDR2 sequences are SGHRS and YFSETQ. The CDR3: CASSLGPTQYF. CDR3 nucleotides: TGCGCCAGCAGTCTGGGCCCGACCCAGTACTTC.

CDR3 in DNA: TGCGCCAGCAGCCAAGCTAACAGGGGGAATCAGCCCCAGCATTTT. Its translation is CASSQANRGNQPQHF. This chain joins TRBV4-1 and TRBJ1-5; the match to TRBD1 covers 8 bases. Germline V gene data show CDR1 as MGHRA and CDR2 as YSYEKL. The CDR3 has 15 residues. Losses at the gene ends were 1 base for V and 4 bases for J; bases not matched to a gene: 3.

In this sample, this clonotype turned up many times. The genes are TRBV2 and TRBJ1-5, with TRBD1 matching over 8 bases. The CDR3 runs 18 residues. Germline CDR1 is SNHLY and CDR2 is FYNNEI. J lost 0 bases, V lost 6 bases, and 13 bases had no gene match. The CDR3 here is CASSTGQGILYSNQPQHF. The CDR3 DNA sequence: TGTGCCAGCAGCACCGGACAGGGTATTCTTTATAGCAATCAGCCCCAGCATTTT.

This clonotype was recorded many times. The chain carries TRBV7-9 and TRBJ2-3; weak D call: TRBD1 (6 bases). V was clipped by 5 bases and J by 2 bases, with 11 bases between them. This CDR3 region has 14 residues. Germline CDR1 reads SEHNR; CDR2 reads FQNEAQ (reference sequence). CDR3 region: CASSRGQTTDTQYF. The DNA for the CDR3 is TGTGCCAGCAGCCGCGGACAGACCACAGATACGCAGTATTTT.

This clonotype has at least ten counts. The genes are TRBV28 and TRBJ1-5; TRBD1 agrees at 9 bases. Germline V gives CDR1 MDHEN, CDR2 SYDVKM. The CDR3 loop spans 16 amino acids. V was clipped by 6 bases and J by 2 bases; unmatched bases: 8. The CDR3 DNA reads TGTGCCAGCAGAACCAGGACAGGGGTGGGCAATCAGCCCCAGCATTTT. Amino acids: CASRTRTGVGNQPQHF. The variable domain in full, completed from reference TRBV28 and TRBJ1-5, reads DVKVTQSSRYLVKRTGEKVFLECVQDMDHENMFWYRQDPGLGLRLIYFSYDVKMKEKGDIPEGYSVSREKKERFSLILESASTNQTSMYLCASRTRTGVGNQPQHFGDGTRLSIL.

The chain links TRBV27 to TRBJ1-1; TRBD1 matches 9 bases. CDR3 length: 15 residues. V trimming: 6 bases; J trimming: 0 bases; junction bases outside the gene matches: 5. CDR1 MNHEY and CDR2 SMNVEV come from the germline V gene (reference sequence). The CDR3 spells CASRSGQGMNTEAFF. For the CDR3, the DNA is TGTGCCAGCAGATCTGGACAGGGGATGAACACTGAAGCTTTCTTT.

This clonotype came up many times. The chain couples TRBV27 to TRBJ1-4; D gene unclear. The V gene lost 2 bases and the J gene lost 4 bases, with 8 bases spanning the gap. Per the germline V gene, CDR1 is MNHEY and CDR2 is SMNVEV (reference sequence). CDR3 length: 14 amino acids. As DNA, the CDR3 is TGTGCCAGCAGTTTAGGGCTATTTAATGAAAAACTGTTTTTT. It is translated as CASSLGLFNEKLFF.

This clonotype has only one observation. The chain couples TRBV7-2 to TRBJ2-1; D unresolved. V shed 6 bases and J shed 3 bases, with 9 bases lying between them. This CDR3 contains 13 residues. CDR1 is SGHTA and CDR2 is FQGNSA in the germline V gene. The DNA of the CDR3 is TGTGCCAGCAGGGGCCAAAGCTACAATGAGCAGTTCTTC. Residues: CASRGQSYNEQFF.

This clonotype was observed many times. The chain has TRBV12-3 or TRBV12-4 and TRBJ2-1; 15 bases fit TRBD2. V trimming: 6 bases; J trimming: 10 bases; junction bases outside the gene matches: 10. CDR3 length: 16 amino acids. CDR3 sequence (DNA): TGTGCCAGCAGGACGCCGGGACTAGCGGGGGGAGGGGAGCAGTTCTTC. This translates into CASRTPGLAGGGEQFF.

This clonotype has at least ten counts. The chain carries TRBV2 and TRBJ1-1, with unresolved D. This CDR3 is built from 13 residues. CDR1 and CDR2 (germline): SNHLY, FYNNEI. With 4 bases removed from V and 1 base from J, the gap between germline ends came to 7 bases. The CDR3 region has the DNA TGTGCCAGCAGTGCTTTCGGGAACACTGAAGCTTTCTTT. This sequence encodes CASSAFGNTEAFF.

This clonotype was seen repeatedly, ten times or more. CDR3 residues: CASSLTSRYNEQFF. The CDR3 nucleotides read TGTGCCAGCAGCTTAACTTCCAGATACAATGAGCAGTTCTTC. This chain uses TRBV7-3 with TRBJ2-1; D unresolved. V dropped 0 bases and J dropped 4 bases, with 7 bases sitting between them. The germline V gene has CDR1 SGHTA and CDR2 FQGTGA. The CDR3 runs to 14 residues.

Of note for this clonotype: This could be a read error, since a much larger clone is one nucleotide away. This chain joins TRBV6-1 and TRBJ2-5, with D tentatively TRBD1 or TRBD2 (5 bases each). Germline V gene lookup returns CDR1 MNHNS and CDR2 SASEGT. The CDR3 consists of 15 residues. DNA of the CDR3: TGTGCCGGCAGTGAAGTGGCAGGGACGGTAGAGACCCAGTACTTC. Its protein product is CAGSEVAGTVETQYF.

This clonotype was seen only a few times. This chain links TRBV27 with TRBJ2-3; no firm D call. The CDR3 is made up of 13 amino acids. Germline values: CDR1 MNHEY, CDR2 SMNVEV (reference sequence). V gave up 3 bases and J gave up 2 bases, with 6 bases separating them. CDR3 DNA: TGTGCCAGCAGTTTCTCTCTCACAGATACGCAGTATTTT. Amino acids: CASSFSLTDTQYF.

This clonotype appeared a few times. This sequence joins TRBV16 and TRBJ1-2; 8 nucleotides line up with TRBD1. This CDR3 spans 16 amino acids. The ends lost 0 bases at V and 0 bases at J; junction bases unmatched: 3. Germline loops: CDR1 KGHSY, CDR2 FQNENV. CDR3 amino acids: CASSQSRTGTNYGYTF. The CDR3 coding sequence is TGTGCCAGCAGCCAATCCCGGACAGGGACTAACTATGGCTACACCTTC.

Many counts were recorded for this clonotype. The chain links TRBV20-1 to TRBJ1-5; D not resolved. Trimming shortened V by 0 bases and J by 2 bases, and 17 bases separated the two germline ends. The CDR3 runs 17 residues. Germline V gives CDR1 DFQATT, CDR2 SNEGSKA (reference sequence). CDR3 coding DNA: TGCAGTGCTAGAGAACCCCTCGCCGGGTTGGGCAATCAGCCCCAGCATTTT. This encodes CSAREPLAGLGNQPQHF.

The genes are TRBV15 and TRBJ1-2, with unresolved D. From germline, CDR1 is LNHNV and CDR2 YYDKDF (reference sequence). With 1 base removed from V and 5 bases from J, the gap between germline ends came to 11 bases. The CDR3 sequence is 14 residues long. CDR3 amino acids: CATSRAPTGYGYTF. The CDR3 nucleotides are TGTGCCACCAGCAGAGCCCCGACGGGTTATGGCTACACCTTC.

This clonotype was detected ten times or more. The V gene is TRBV19, the J gene TRBJ2-3; D is possibly TRBD2 (6 bases). Germline values: CDR1 LNHDA, CDR2 SQIVND (reference sequence). V dropped 8 bases and J dropped 2 bases, with 11 bases sitting between them. This CDR3 has 13 amino acids. The chain's CDR3 is CASAWGVTDTQYF. CDR3 in DNA: TGTGCCAGTGCGTGGGGGGTCACAGATACGCAGTATTTT.

This clonotype was counted many times. J is TRBJ2-7 and V is TRBV4-1; the D gene is possibly TRBD2 (6 bases). Deletions cut 4 bases from V and 3 bases from J, with 13 bases between. The CDR3 runs to 14 residues. Germline values: CDR1 MGHRA, CDR2 YSYEKL. The CDR3 protein is CASSRGVGDYEQYF. Written as DNA, the CDR3 is TGCGCCAGCAGCCGGGGGGTGGGGGACTACGAGCAGTACTTC.

Only a few counts were recorded for this clonotype. The rearrangement links TRBV20-1 to TRBJ1-4, with 9 nucleotides matching TRBD1. The V gene end was trimmed by 6 bases and the J gene end by 7 bases; junction bases not matched to a gene: 12. CDR3 length: 15 residues. Germline V gene sequence: CDR1 DFQATT, CDR2 SNEGSKA (reference sequence). DNA for the CDR3: TGCAGTGCCAGGAACAGGGGGCAAATGAGTGAAAAACTGTTTTTT. Its translation: CSARNRGQMSEKLFF.

At least ten counts were recorded for this clonotype. The V gene is TRBV5-1, the J gene TRBJ2-1; the match to TRBD2 covers 7 bases. The CDR3 is 16 amino acids. Unmatched junction bases numbered 12, after V lost 4 bases and J lost 5 bases. Germline V CDR1 and CDR2: SGHRS, YFSETQ. CDR3 nucleotides: TGCGCCAGCAGCCCGCAACCGGGACTACAGAACAATGAGCAGTTCTTC. Translating it yields CASSPQPGLQNNEQFF.